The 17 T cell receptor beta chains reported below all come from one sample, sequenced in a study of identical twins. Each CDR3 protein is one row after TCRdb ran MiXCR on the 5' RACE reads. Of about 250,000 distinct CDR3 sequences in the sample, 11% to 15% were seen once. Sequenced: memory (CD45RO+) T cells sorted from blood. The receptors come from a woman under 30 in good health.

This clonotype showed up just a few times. Here the CDR3 reads CASSGRGLAGGYEQYF. The CDR3 DNA is TGCGCCAGCAGCGGTCGAGGACTAGCGGGAGGTTACGAGCAGTACTTC. This chain uses TRBV5-1 with TRBJ2-7, with 14 bases matching TRBD2. The V segment lost 4 bases and the J segment 4 bases; nucleotides outside the gene matches: 7. The CDR3 extends over 16 amino acids. Germline V CDR1 and CDR2: SGHRS, YFSETQ.

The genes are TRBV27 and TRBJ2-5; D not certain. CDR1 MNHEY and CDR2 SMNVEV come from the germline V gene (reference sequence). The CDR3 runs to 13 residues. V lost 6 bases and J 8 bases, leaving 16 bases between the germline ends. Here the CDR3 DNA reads TGTGCCAGCAGCGGAAATACCGGCGGAACCCAGTACTTC. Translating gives CASSGNTGGTQYF.

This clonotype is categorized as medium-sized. The CDR3 region has the DNA TGTGCCAGCAGCTTAACGCAGGGTTTATCTGGAAACACCATATATTTT. Translating gives CASSLTQGLSGNTIYF. The V and J genes are TRBV7-2 and TRBJ1-3; D may be TRBD1 (5 bases). Trimming took off 2 bases at V and 1 base at J, with 12 bases between the two ends. The CDR3 sequence is 16 residues long. The germline gives CDR1 SGHTA, CDR2 FQGNSA.

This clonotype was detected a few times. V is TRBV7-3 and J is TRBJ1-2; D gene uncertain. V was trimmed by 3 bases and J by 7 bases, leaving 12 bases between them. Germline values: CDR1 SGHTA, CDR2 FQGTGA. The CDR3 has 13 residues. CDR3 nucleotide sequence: TGTGCCAGCAGCTTTGAAGACCACGCTGGCTACACCTTC. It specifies CASSFEDHAGYTF. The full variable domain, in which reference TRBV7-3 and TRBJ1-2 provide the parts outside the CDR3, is GAGVSQTPSNKVTEKGKYVELRCDPISGHTALYWYRQSLGQGPEFLIYFQGTGAADDSGLPNDRFFAVRPEGSVSTLKIQRTERGDSAVYLCASSFEDHAGYTFGSGTRLTVV.

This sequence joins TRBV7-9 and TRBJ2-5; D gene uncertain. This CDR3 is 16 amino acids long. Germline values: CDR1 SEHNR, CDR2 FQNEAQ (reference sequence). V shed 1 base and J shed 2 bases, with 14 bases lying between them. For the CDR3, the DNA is TGTGCCAGCAGCTTAGTATTTCTGCTAGAGCAAGAGACCCAGTACTTC. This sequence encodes CASSLVFLLEQETQYF. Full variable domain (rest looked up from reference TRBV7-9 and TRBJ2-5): DTGVSQNPRHKITKRGQNVTFRCDPISEHNRLYWYRQTLGQGPEFLTYFQNEAQLEKSRLLSDRFSAERPKGSFSTLEIQRTEQGDSAMYLCASSLVFLLEQETQYFGPGTRLLVL.

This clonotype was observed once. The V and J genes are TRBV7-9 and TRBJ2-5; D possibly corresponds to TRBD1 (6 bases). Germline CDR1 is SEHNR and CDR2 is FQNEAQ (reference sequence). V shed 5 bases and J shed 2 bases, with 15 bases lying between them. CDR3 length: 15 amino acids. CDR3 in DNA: TGTGCCAGCAGCCCCGGACAGACATTTCAAGAGACCCAGTACTTC. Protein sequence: CASSPGQTFQETQYF.

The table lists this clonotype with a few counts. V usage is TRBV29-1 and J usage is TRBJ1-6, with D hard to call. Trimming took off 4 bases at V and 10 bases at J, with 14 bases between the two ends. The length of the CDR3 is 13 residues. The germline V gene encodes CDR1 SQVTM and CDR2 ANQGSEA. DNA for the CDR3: TGCAGCGTTGTAGAGGGAACGGGGTCACCCCTCCACTTT. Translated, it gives CSVVEGTGSPLHF.

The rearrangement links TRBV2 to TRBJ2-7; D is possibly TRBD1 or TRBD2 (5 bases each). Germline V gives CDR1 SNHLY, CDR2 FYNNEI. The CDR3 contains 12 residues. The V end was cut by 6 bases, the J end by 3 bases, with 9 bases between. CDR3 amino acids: CASRRGFYEQYF. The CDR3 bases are TGTGCCAGCAGGAGGGGCTTCTACGAGCAGTACTTC.

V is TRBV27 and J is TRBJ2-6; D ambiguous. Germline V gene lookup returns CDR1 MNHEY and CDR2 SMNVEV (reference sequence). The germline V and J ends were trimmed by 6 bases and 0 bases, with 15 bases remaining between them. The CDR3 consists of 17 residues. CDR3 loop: CASSPQIIISGANVLTF. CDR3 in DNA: TGTGCCAGCAGCCCACAAATCATTATCTCTGGGGCCAACGTCCTGACTTTC.

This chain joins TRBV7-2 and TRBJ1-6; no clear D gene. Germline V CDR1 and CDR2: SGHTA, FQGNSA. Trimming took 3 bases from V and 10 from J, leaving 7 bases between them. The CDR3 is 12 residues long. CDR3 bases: TGTGCCAGCAGCTTGTTAGAATCACCCCTCCACTTT. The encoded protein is CASSLLESPLHF.

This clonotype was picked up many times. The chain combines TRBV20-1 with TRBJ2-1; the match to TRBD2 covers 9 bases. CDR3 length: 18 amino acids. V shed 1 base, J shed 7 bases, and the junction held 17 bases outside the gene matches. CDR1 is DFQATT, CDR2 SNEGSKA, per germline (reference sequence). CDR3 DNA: TGCAGTGCTAGAGCGGGGATAGCGGGAGTTGACAAGAGGAATGAGCAGTTCTTC. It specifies CSARAGIAGVDKRNEQFF.

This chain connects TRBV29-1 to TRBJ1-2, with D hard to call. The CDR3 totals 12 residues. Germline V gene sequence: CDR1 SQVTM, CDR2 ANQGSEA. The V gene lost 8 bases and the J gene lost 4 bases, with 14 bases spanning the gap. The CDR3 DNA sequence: TGCAGCTCAGAGGTGGGAAGCTATGGCTACACCTTC. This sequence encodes CSSEVGSYGYTF.

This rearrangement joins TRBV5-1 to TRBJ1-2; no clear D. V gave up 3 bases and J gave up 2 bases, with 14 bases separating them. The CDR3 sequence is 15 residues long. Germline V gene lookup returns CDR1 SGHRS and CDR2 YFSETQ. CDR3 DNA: TGCGCCAGCAGCTCCATAAATCGAGGGAACTATGGCTACACCTTC. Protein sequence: CASSSINRGNYGYTF.

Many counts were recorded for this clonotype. In DNA form, the CDR3 reads TGTGCCAGCAGTGAAGCGGGAGAGACCCAGTACTTC. The encoded protein is CASSEAGETQYF. The rearrangement uses TRBV2 and TRBJ2-5; no firm D call. CDR1 is SNHLY, CDR2 FYNNEI, per germline. V gave up 0 bases and J gave up 4 bases, with 3 bases separating them. This CDR3 is 12 amino acids long.

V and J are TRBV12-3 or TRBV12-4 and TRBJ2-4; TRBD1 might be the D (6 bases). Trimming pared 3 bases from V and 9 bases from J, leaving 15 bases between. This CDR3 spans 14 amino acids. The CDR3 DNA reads TGTGCCAGCAGTTTGTACAGGGCAAAGGGCATTCAGTACTTC. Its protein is CASSLYRAKGIQYF.

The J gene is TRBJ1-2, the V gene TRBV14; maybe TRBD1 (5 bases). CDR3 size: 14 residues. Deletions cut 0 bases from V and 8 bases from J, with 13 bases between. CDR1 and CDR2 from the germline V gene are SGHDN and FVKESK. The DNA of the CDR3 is TGTGCCAGCAGCCAAGATCTCAGGGACGGGGGCTACACCTTC. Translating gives CASSQDLRDGGYTF.

CDR3 nucleotides: TGCGCCAGCAGGGCGGCAGGGGTCGTGGAGACCCAGTACTTC. The encoded protein is CASRAAGVVETQYF. The chain links TRBV5-1 to TRBJ2-5, with D possibly matching TRBD1 (6 bases). The CDR3 sequence is 14 residues long. Per germline, CDR1 SGHRS and CDR2 YFSETQ. The germline V and J ends were trimmed by 5 bases and 5 bases, with 16 bases remaining between them.